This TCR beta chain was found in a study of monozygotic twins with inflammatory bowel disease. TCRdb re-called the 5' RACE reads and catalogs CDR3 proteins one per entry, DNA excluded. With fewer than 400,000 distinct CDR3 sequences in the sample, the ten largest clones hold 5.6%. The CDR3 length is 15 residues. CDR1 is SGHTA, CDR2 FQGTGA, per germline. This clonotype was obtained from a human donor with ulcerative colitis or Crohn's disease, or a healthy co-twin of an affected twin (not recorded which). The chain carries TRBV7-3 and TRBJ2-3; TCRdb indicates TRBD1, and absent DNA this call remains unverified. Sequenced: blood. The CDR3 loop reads CASSSRQPGTDTQYF.